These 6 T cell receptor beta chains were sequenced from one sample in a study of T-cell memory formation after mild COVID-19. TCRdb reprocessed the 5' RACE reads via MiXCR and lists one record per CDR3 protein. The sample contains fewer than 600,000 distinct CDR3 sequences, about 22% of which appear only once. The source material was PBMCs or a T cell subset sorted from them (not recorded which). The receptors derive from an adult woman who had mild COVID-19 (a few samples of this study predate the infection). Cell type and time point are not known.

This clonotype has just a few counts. CDR3 loop: CASSTGRPDTQYF. As DNA, the CDR3 is TGTGCCAGCAGTACGGGGAGGCCAGATACGCAGTATTTT. The chain joins TRBV6-2 or TRBV6-3 to TRBJ2-3; D possibly corresponds to TRBD2 (6 bases). Trimming shortened V by 5 bases and J by 4 bases, and 10 bases separated the two germline ends. This CDR3 has 13 residues. CDR1 and CDR2 (germline): MNHEY, SVGEGT.

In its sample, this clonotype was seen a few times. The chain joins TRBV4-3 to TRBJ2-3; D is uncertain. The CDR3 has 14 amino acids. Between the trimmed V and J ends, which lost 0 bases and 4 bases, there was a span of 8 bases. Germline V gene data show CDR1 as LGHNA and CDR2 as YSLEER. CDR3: CASSQEDIADTQYF. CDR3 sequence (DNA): TGCGCCAGCAGCCAAGAAGACATCGCAGATACGCAGTATTTT.

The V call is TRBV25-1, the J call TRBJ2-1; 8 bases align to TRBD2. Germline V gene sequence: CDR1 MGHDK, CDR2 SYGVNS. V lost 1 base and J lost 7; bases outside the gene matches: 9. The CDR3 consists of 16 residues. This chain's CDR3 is CASSESSGGPNNEQFF. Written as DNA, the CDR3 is TGTGCCAGCAGTGAATCGTCGGGGGGGCCGAATAATGAGCAGTTCTTC.

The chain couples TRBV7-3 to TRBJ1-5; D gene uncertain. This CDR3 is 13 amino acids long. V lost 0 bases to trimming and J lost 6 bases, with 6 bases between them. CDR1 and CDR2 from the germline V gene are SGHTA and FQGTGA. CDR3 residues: CASSLTWAQPQHF. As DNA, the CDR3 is TGTGCCAGCAGCTTAACTTGGGCTCAGCCCCAGCATTTT.

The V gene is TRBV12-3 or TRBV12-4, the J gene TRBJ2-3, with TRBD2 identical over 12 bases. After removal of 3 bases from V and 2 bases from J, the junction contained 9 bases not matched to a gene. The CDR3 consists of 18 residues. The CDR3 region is CASSFRLAGGLDTDTQYF. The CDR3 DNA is TGTGCCAGCAGTTTTCGTCTAGCGGGGGGGCTCGACACAGATACGCAGTATTTT.

The CDR3 nucleotides read TGTGCCAGCAGCCAAGATTCCCCAGTCGGGGAGCTGTTTTTT. This encodes CASSQDSPVGELFF. V and J are TRBV14 and TRBJ2-2; D not certain. The CDR3 spans 14 residues. Germline-derived CDR1 and CDR2 are SGHDN and FVKESK. V was pared by 0 bases and J by 7 bases, with 9 bases between. Full variable domain (outside the CDR3, taken from reference TRBV14 and TRBJ2-2): EAGVTQFPSHSVIEKGQTVTLRCDPISGHDNLYWYRRVMGKEIKFLLHFVKESKQDESGMPNNRFLAERTGGTYSTLKVQPAELEDSGVYFCASSQDSPVGELFFGEGSRLTVL.